This is a list of T cell receptor beta chains from one sample in a study of T-cell reconstitution after alpha-beta-depleted transplantation in children. TCRdb re-called the PCR reads through MiXCR, storing one row per CDR3 protein. The sample lists about 460,000 distinct CDR3 sequences; around 13% were seen once. The specimen comprised PBMCs from the stem cell graft donor, sampled from the stem cell graft. Receptors originate from a human donor who donated a stem cell graft to a child with combined immunodeficiency. Both conserved end residues are part of each CDR3. D genes are given only for firm matches. Size is omitted from some rows. Given values are once, few, many or a class for expanded clones.

j_call | clone_size | d_call | v_call | cdr3_nt | cdr3_aa
TRBJ2-5 | few | TRBD2 | TRBV2 | TGTGCCACCCTGGGACGGGAGGTAGAGACCCAGTACTTC | CATLGREVETQYF
TRBJ2-1 | few | . | TRBV7-2 | TGTGCCAGCAGCTTGTACGGGCCCAGGGGCAATGAGCAGTTCTTC | CASSLYGPRGNEQFF
TRBJ2-7 | . | TRBD1 | TRBV19 | TGTGCCAGTAGTCCAGGGGGCGCGGGCTACGAGCAGTACTTC | CASSPGGAGYEQYF
TRBJ2-1 | few | . | TRBV9 | TGTGCCAGCAGCGTAGCCACCCCCCGGAGCTACAATGAGCAGTTCTTC | CASSVATPRSYNEQFF
TRBJ2-3 | many | TRBD1 | TRBV7-2 | TGTGCCAGCAGCTTAGAGGGACAGGGGGCAGATACGCAGTATTTT | CASSLEGQGADTQYF
TRBJ2-4 | few | TRBD2 | TRBV6-2/TRBV6-3 | TGTGCCAGCCAACTAGCGGCAGCCAAAAACATTCAGTACTTC | CASQLAAAKNIQYF
TRBJ2-2 | few | TRBD2 | TRBV5-1 | TGCGCCAGCAGTACCAGGACTAGCGGGGGTAACACCGGGGAGCTGTTTTTT | CASSTRTSGGNTGELFF
TRBJ2-5 | . | TRBD2 | TRBV24-1 | TGTGCCACCAGTGATTTGGGGGCGGGAGGGTACCAAGAGACCCAGTACTTC | CATSDLGAGGYQETQYF
TRBJ2-7 | . | . | TRBV7-9 | TGTGCCAGCAGCTTAATAGTTCCTGGCTACGAGCAGTACTTC | CASSLIVPGYEQYF
TRBJ2-5 | . | TRBD1 | TRBV12-3/TRBV12-4 | TGTGCCAGCAGCCGGGACAGGCTGAGTGAGACCCAGTACTTC | CASSRDRLSETQYF
TRBJ2-1 | . | . | TRBV18 | TGTGCCAGCTCGCCCAACTGGGGGCCGATCGCCCAAGTGGATGAGCAGTTCTTC | CASSPNWGPIAQVDEQFF
TRBJ1-6 | . | . | TRBV20-1 | TGCAGTGCTAGAAACAAGGAGGACGGAGACTATAATTCACCCCTCCACTTT | CSARNKEDGDYNSPLHF
TRBJ2-3 | few | TRBD2 | TRBV5-1 | TGCGCCAGCAGCCCGCAACCCGGACTAGCGGGAGAGGGAGATACGCAGTATTTT | CASSPQPGLAGEGDTQYF
TRBJ2-1 | few | TRBD2 | TRBV20-1 | TGCAGTGCTAGAGATGCCGCTAGCGGGTTCTTCTACAATGAGCAGTTCTTC | CSARDAASGFFYNEQFF
TRBJ2-7 | . | . | TRBV27 | TGTGCCAGCAGCCCGCAGGGATGGAGTTACGAGCAGTACTTC | CASSPQGWSYEQYF
TRBJ2-7 | many | . | TRBV5-1 | TGCGCCAGCAGCTTGGCAGCCTTGGGTGCGAGCTCCTACGAGCAGTACTTC | CASSLAALGASSYEQYF
TRBJ2-2 | few | . | TRBV12-3/TRBV12-4 | TGTGCCAGCAGTTTTCCTCCCCCCAGCACCGGGGAGCTGTTTTTT | CASSFPPPSTGELFF
TRBJ2-3 | many | TRBD1 | TRBV3-1 | TGTGCCAGCAGCCCGGGACAGGGGTTTACAGATACGCAGTATTTT | CASSPGQGFTDTQYF
TRBJ1-4 | few | . | TRBV5-1 | TGCGCCAGCAGCTTAACCGGGGCTGCTAGTAATGAAAAACTGTTTTTT | CASSLTGAASNEKLFF
TRBJ2-2 | . | . | TRBV7-7 | TGTGCCAGCAGCTTCGCGGAGAACGGGGAGCTGTTTTTT | CASSFAENGELFF
TRBJ2-7 | . | . | TRBV30 | TGTGCCTGGACAGGCAACGAGTACGAGCAGTACTTC | CAWTGNEYEQYF
TRBJ2-1 | . | . | TRBV7-6 | TGTGCCAGCAGCTTACGGCCTCCACAAAGCTCCTACAATGAGCAGTTCTTC | CASSLRPPQSSYNEQFF
TRBJ2-3 | many | . | TRBV11-3 | TGTGCCAGCAGCTACAGACTGAGCCCGCGCACAGATACGCAGTATTTT | CASSYRLSPRTDTQYF
TRBJ2-7 | many | . | TRBV12-3/TRBV12-4 | TGTGCCAGCAGTCCGACTAGCTACGAGCAGTACTTC | CASSPTSYEQYF
TRBJ2-1 | . | . | TRBV7-2 | TGTGCCAGCAGCTTCCTCGACGAGCAGTTCTTC | CASSFLDEQFF
TRBJ1-1 | . | TRBD1 | TRBV6-2/TRBV6-3 | TGTGCCAGCAGTCTTTCCGACAGGGGGATCGGGGAAGCTTTCTTT | CASSLSDRGIGEAFF
TRBJ2-2 | few | . | TRBV6-1 | TGTGCCAGCAGCCCCCTCTTGGTCGACGGCGGGGAGCTGTTTTTT | CASSPLLVDGGELFF
TRBJ2-7 | . | . | TRBV7-8 | TGTGCCAGCAGCTTAGTTACAGGGAACTCCTACGAGCAGTACTTC | CASSLVTGNSYEQYF
TRBJ2-3 | few | . | TRBV7-6 | TGTGCCAGCAGCCAAGGGGTTAGGGGAGCTAGCACAGATACGCAGTATTTT | CASSQGVRGASTDTQYF
TRBJ2-3 | . | TRBD2 | TRBV5-5 | TGTGCCAGCAGCTTGATTTCTGTGACGGGAGGAAGCACAGATACGCAGTATTTT | CASSLISVTGGSTDTQYF
TRBJ2-2 | few | TRBD1 | TRBV5-1 | TGCGCCAGCAGCTTGGGGGGACAGCCTAACACCGGGGAGCTGTTTTTT | CASSLGGQPNTGELFF